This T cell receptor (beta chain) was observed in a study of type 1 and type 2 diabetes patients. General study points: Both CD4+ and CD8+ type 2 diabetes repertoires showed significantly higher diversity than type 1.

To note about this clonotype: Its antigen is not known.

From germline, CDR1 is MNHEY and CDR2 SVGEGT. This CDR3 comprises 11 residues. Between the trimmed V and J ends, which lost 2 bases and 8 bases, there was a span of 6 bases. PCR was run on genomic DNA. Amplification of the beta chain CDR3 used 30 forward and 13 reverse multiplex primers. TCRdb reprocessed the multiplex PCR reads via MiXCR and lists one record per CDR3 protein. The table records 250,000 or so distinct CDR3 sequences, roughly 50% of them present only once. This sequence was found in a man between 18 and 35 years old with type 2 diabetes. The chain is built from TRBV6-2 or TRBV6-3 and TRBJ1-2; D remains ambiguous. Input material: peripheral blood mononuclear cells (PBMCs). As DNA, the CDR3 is TGTGCCAGCAGTTACCCCTCGGGCTACACCTTC. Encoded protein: CASSYPSGYTF.